The T cell receptor beta chain described here comes from a study of shared clonotypes between healthy human individuals. The study, taken as a whole, reports: Sequencing depth was expected to affect clonotype sharing among donors.

Terminally differentiated effector memory CD45RA+ cells were excluded from the naive CD8 cells, which were CD45RO-negative and positively selected for CCR7. Adults of Caucasian background living in Nashville, Tennessee made up all donors. Comment on this clone: Its antigen is undetermined. Other DNA sequences from this sample encode an identical CDR3 as well.

The assay ran at deep level. This table comes from immunoSEQ multiplex PCR, and its TCRdb copy is limited to in-frame clones, with some not included. The table shows millions of clones, with 93% occurring only once. Specimen: naive CD8+ T cells from PBMCs. This TCR derives from a man aged 18-30 years in good health. Some clones in this sample may be carry-over from other donors' samples.

The CDR3 bases are TGTGCCAGCAGTTTACTGGTGGGGTCCTACGAGCAGTACTTC. Its translation: CASSLLVGSYEQYF. The gene calls are TRBV28 and TRBJ2-7; D is uncertain. The germline CDR1 and CDR2 sequences are MDHEN and SYDVKM. The CDR3 is made up of 14 amino acids. V dropped 2 bases and J dropped 1 base, with 9 bases sitting between them.